This T cell receptor beta chain stems from a study of breast tumors, draining lymph nodes, adjacent tissues. Study observations and caveats: Most tumor T cells seemingly derive from lymph node, then expand in tumor.

V gave up 3 bases and J gave up 2 bases; unmatched junction bases: 7. The CDR3 contains 15 residues. Germline CDR1 reads DFQATT; CDR2 reads SNEGSKA (reference sequence). Samples came from axillary lymph nodes draining the breast cancer. TCRdb re-called the multiplex PCR reads through MiXCR, storing one row per CDR3 protein. The sample holds some 130,000 distinct CDR3 sequences, around 20% seen once. This clonotype came up many times. Its antigen remains unidentified. Sequences were obtained from axillary lymph node tissue. The chain has TRBV20-1 and TRBJ2-7, with 10 bases aligning to TRBD1. This clonotype was sampled from a female donor with breast cancer. Some clones in this sample may be carry-over from other donors' samples. For the CDR3, the DNA is TGCAGTGCTAGCGGGCAGGGACAGGGGACCTACGAGCAGTACTTC. Translated, it gives CSASGQGQGTYEQYF.